Sequencing of this TCR beta chain was carried out in a study of cytomegalovirus exposure and HLA in healthy donors. Study-wide results and caveats: There were about 160 TCR beta chains listed as cytomegalovirus-associated.

This clone was seen just once. Its antigen is as yet unknown. Researchers ran the PCR with 60 Vbeta and 13 Jbeta primers. TCRdb's copy holds only in-frame clones and misses some; the assay was immunoSEQ multiplex PCR. The top ten clones hold approximately 3.6% of a sample with 100,000 to 150,000 clones, 60% to 85% of them seen once. V gave up 1 base and J gave up 2 bases; unmatched junction bases: 5. The germline V gene has CDR1 LNHNV and CDR2 YYDKDF (reference sequence). The CDR3 totals 16 residues. This rearrangement joins TRBV15 to TRBJ1-5, with 7 bases aligning to TRBD1. The sample comprised PBMCs. The clonotype originates from a young man in good health and CMV-seronegative. The CDR3 reads CATSRVGGGGNQPQHF. The CDR3, as DNA: TGTGCCACCAGCAGAGTAGGGGGCGGCGGCAATCAGCCCCAGCATTTT.